These 17 T cell receptor beta chains were all obtained from the same sample, sequenced in a study of T cells after posttransplantation cyclophosphamide. Profiling relied on immunoSEQ multiplex PCR, and the TCRdb table lists in-frame clones only, not all of them. The table includes several thousand clones, approximately 70% detected once. Cyclophosphamide on days +3 and +4 followed busulfan-fludarabine conditioning and a marrow graft. This sample comprised PBMCs, obtained around 1,400 days after allogeneic stem cell transplant with posttransplant cyclophosphamide. The receptors were gathered from a male patient aged 30 to 40 who received an allogeneic stem cell transplant from a related donor, was CMV-positive, and had acute GVHD only. The graft donor may have contributed some T cells.

This clone came up a few times. The CDR3 here is CASSLAGTGIGRQVSPLHF. The CDR3 DNA follows: TGTGCCAGCAGCTTAGCCGGGACAGGGATTGGGAGACAGGTTTCACCCCTCCACTTT. The genes are TRBV7-2 and TRBJ1-6; TRBD1 aligns across 9 bases. The CDR3 contains 19 residues. The germline CDR1 and CDR2 sequences are SGHTA and FQGNSA. V was clipped by 0 bases and J by 9 bases; unmatched bases: 15.

The chain joins TRBV15 to TRBJ1-2, with D unresolved. This CDR3 has 14 amino acids. From germline, CDR1 is LNHNV and CDR2 YYDKDF (reference sequence). The germline V and J ends were trimmed by 0 bases and 3 bases, with 8 bases remaining between them. The CDR3 sequence is CATSRDGTDYGYTF. The CDR3 region has the DNA TGTGCCACCAGCAGAGATGGTACAGACTATGGCTACACCTTC. The full variable domain, rest sourced from reference TRBV15 and TRBJ1-2, is DAMVIQNPRYQVTQFGKPVTLSCSQTLNHNVMYWYQQKSSQAPKLLFHYYDKDFNNEADTPDNFQSRRPNTSFCFLDIRSPGLGDTAMYLCATSRDGTDYGYTFGSGTRLTVV.

This clone was seen just once. Other DNA sequences in the sample encode the same CDR3. The J gene is TRBJ1-6, the V gene TRBV19; 8 nucleotides match TRBD1. Germline V CDR1 and CDR2: LNHDA, SQIVND (reference sequence). Unmatched junction bases numbered 2, after V lost 4 bases and J lost 0 bases. The CDR3 runs 16 residues. DNA for the CDR3: TGTGCCAGTAGTAGCAGGGGGCTCTCCTATAATTCACCCCTCCACTTT. Translating it yields CASSSRGLSYNSPLHF.

The chain is built from TRBV10-3 and TRBJ1-1; 7 nucleotides agree with TRBD1. Germline CDR1 and CDR2: ENHRY and SYGVKD. This CDR3 contains 15 residues. The trim removed 0 bases at V and 1 base at J, leaving 2 bases unmatched. The DNA of the CDR3 is TGTGCCATCAGTGAGTCAGGGACAGAGAACACTGAAGCTTTCTTT. It is translated as CAISESGTENTEAFF.

The chain uses TRBV18 and TRBJ1-2; 8 bases fit TRBD1. This CDR3 spans 13 amino acids. The V gene end was trimmed by 3 bases and the J gene end by 8 bases; junction bases not matched to a gene: 5. In germline, CDR1 is KGHSH, CDR2 LQKENI. The CDR3 DNA reads as TGTGCCAGCTCACCGGACAGGGCTGGGGGCTACACCTTC. Translation gives CASSPDRAGGYTF.

CDR3 sequence (DNA): TGTGCCAGCAGTTTTAATTTAGGACAATCCTATGGCTACACCTTC. Residues: CASSFNLGQSYGYTF. The J gene is TRBJ1-2, the V gene TRBV28; possible D gene TRBD1, 5 bases. Deletions cut 3 bases from V and 4 bases from J, with 15 bases between. Per the germline V gene, CDR1 is MDHEN and CDR2 is SYDVKM. The CDR3 contains 15 residues.

The gene calls are TRBV4-1 and TRBJ1-1, with 10 bases lining up with TRBD1. Germline V gene lookup returns CDR1 MGHRA and CDR2 YSYEKL. The CDR3 totals 18 residues. The trim removed 4 bases at V and 1 base at J, leaving 12 bases unmatched. The CDR3 nucleotides are TGCGCCAGCAGCCGCCGACCGAGTGGGACAGGGGCGAACACTGAAGCTTTCTTT. It specifies CASSRRPSGTGANTEAFF.

The CDR3 loop is CASSLGGRETQYF. CDR3 nucleotide sequence: TGTGCCAGCAGTTTAGGGGGCAGAGAGACCCAGTACTTC. V gene TRBV27 combines with J gene TRBJ2-5; D possibly corresponds to TRBD1 (6 bases). In germline, CDR1 is MNHEY, CDR2 SMNVEV (reference sequence). The ends were cut back, 2 bases at V and 4 bases at J, with 8 bases in the middle. The CDR3 loop spans 13 amino acids.

The chain links TRBV19 to TRBJ2-7; 8 positions match TRBD1. CDR1 and CDR2 from the germline V gene are LNHDA and SQIVND (reference sequence). V shed 6 bases, J shed 0 bases, and the junction held 7 bases outside the gene matches. The CDR3 sequence is 15 residues long. The CDR3 DNA sequence: TGTGCCAGTAGGGGAGGACAGGGTTACTCCTACGAGCAGTACTTC. The encoded protein is CASRGGQGYSYEQYF.

The rearrangement uses TRBV7-2 and TRBJ1-1; perhaps TRBD1 as D (6 bases). The CDR3 runs 13 residues. The germline V gene has CDR1 SGHTA and CDR2 FQGNSA. V gave up 5 bases and J gave up 3 bases, with 10 bases separating them. CDR3 loop: CASSRDRHTEAFF. The CDR3 region has the DNA TGTGCCAGCAGCCGTGACAGGCACACTGAAGCTTTCTTT. The entire variable domain, with the rest obtained from reference TRBV7-2 and TRBJ1-1, is as follows: GAGVSQSPSNKVTEKGKDVELRCDPISGHTALYWYRQSLGQGLEFLIYFQGNSAPDKSGLPSDRFSAERTGGSVSTLTIQRTQQEDSAVYLCASSRDRHTEAFFGQGTRLTVV.

As concerns this clone: The junction differs from germline at one of its ends, possibly a read error. This sequence joins TRBV7-2 and TRBJ1-6, with D tentatively TRBD1 (5 bases). CDR1 is SGHTA, CDR2 FQGNSA, per germline. The CDR3 runs to 14 residues. The CDR3 DNA reads TGTGCCAGCAGCTTAGACCCCCTTGCGGGGGATCATTCCTTT. Translated: CASSLDPLAGDHSF. Full variable domain (outside the CDR3, taken from reference TRBV7-2 and TRBJ1-6): GAGVSQSPSNKVTEKGKDVELRCDPISGHTALYWYRQSLGQGLEFLIYFQGNSAPDKSGLPSDRFSAERTGGSVSTLTIQRTQQEDSAVYLCASSLDPLAGDHSFGNGTRLTVT.

The chain has TRBV18 and TRBJ2-7, with a weak D call TRBD1 (5 bases). Germline V gives CDR1 KGHSH, CDR2 LQKENI. Trimming left V 2 bases short and J 5 bases short, with 16 bases between. CDR3 length: 15 residues. This CDR3 is CASSPWSGSGHEQYF. CDR3 nucleotide sequence: TGTGCCAGCTCACCATGGTCAGGGTCGGGCCACGAGCAGTACTTC.

This clone qualifies as large. As DNA, the CDR3 is TGTGCCAGCAGTCTTAGCCCCTACGAGCAGTACTTC. This encodes CASSLSPYEQYF. This chain links TRBV6-6 with TRBJ2-7, with D unclear. This CDR3 is built from 12 residues. V was cut by 5 bases and J by 2 bases, with 7 bases left in between. The germline gives CDR1 MNHNY, CDR2 SVGAGI (reference sequence).

The V gene is TRBV27, the J gene TRBJ1-5, with TRBD1 matching over 7 bases. Germline CDR1 is MNHEY and CDR2 is SMNVEV (reference sequence). This CDR3 has 15 residues. V lost 8 bases, J lost 0 bases, and 7 bases stayed unmatched. CDR3 DNA: TGTGCCAGCGGGCCGGGACAGTTTAGCAATCAGCCCCAGCATTTT. It translates to CASGPGQFSNQPQHF.

The chain recombines TRBV13 with TRBJ2-1; D might be TRBD1 (5 bases). The CDR3 loop spans 12 amino acids. Trimming took 5 bases from V and 8 from J, leaving 10 bases between them. Germline V gene lookup returns CDR1 PRHDT and CDR2 FYEKMQ (reference sequence). The CDR3 sequence is CASSLRVHEQFF. CDR3 nucleotides: TGTGCCAGCAGCCTCAGGGTCCATGAGCAGTTCTTC.

The CDR3 sequence is CASLWPSNYGYTF. CDR3 DNA: TGTGCCAGTTTATGGCCTTCTAACTATGGCTACACCTTC. The chain carries TRBV2 and TRBJ1-2; D call uncertain. V was trimmed by 9 bases and J by 0 bases, leaving 11 bases between them. CDR1 is SNHLY and CDR2 is FYNNEI in the germline V gene. This CDR3 is built from 13 residues.

The V gene is TRBV5-1, the J gene TRBJ1-6; D uncertain. The ends were cut back, 2 bases at V and 2 bases at J, with 11 bases in the middle. Germline loops: CDR1 SGHRS, CDR2 YFSETQ. The CDR3 consists of 16 residues. CDR3 in amino acids: CASSFRGDAYNSPLHF. The DNA of the CDR3 is TGCGCCAGCAGCTTCCGGGGTGACGCCTATAATTCACCCCTCCACTTT.